The 10 T cell receptor beta chains given below trace back to one sample, sequenced in a study of vaccination and CD4 T cells after COVID-19. The Oncomine TCR Beta short-read assay was applied to DNA of cultured CD4+ T cells. TCRdb re-called the PCR reads with MiXCR, one entry per CDR3 protein. The repertoire consists of 10,000 or so distinct CDR3 sequences, with roughly a third occurring once and the leading ten covering under 35%. Their antigens are not known. The treatment was: roughly 10-day PBMC culture with coronavirus spike peptide pools or control peptides (ViraFEST assay). Sequencing used cultured CD4+ T cells from blood. The receptors shown here come from a human donor with COVID-19.

This clonotype came up a few times. The chain has TRBV7-9 and TRBJ1-6; possible D gene TRBD1, 6 bases. V gave up 5 bases and J gave up 10 bases, with 18 bases separating them. The CDR3 contains 15 residues. CDR1 is SEHNR and CDR2 is FQNEAQ in the germline V gene (reference sequence). CDR3 nucleotide sequence: TGTGCCAGCAGCCACGTCCCAGGGGCCGGGTCACCCCTCCACTTT. The encoded protein is CASSHVPGAGSPLHF.

This clonotype was counted only a few times. The rearrangement links TRBV20-1 to TRBJ1-5, with D perhaps matching TRBD1 (6 bases). CDR1 and CDR2 from the germline V gene are DFQATT and SNEGSKA (reference sequence). V gave up 3 bases and J gave up 0 bases, with 12 bases separating them. The CDR3 contains 15 residues. The CDR3 coding sequence is TGCAGTGCTAGCAGACAGGCCCTTAGCAATCAGCCCCAGCATTTT. Residues: CSASRQALSNQPQHF.

The table lists this clonotype with a few counts. The chain carries TRBV19 and TRBJ1-1; D is unclear. V lost 4 bases to trimming and J lost 6 bases, with 9 bases between them. The CDR3 covers 12 residues. The germline V gene encodes CDR1 LNHDA and CDR2 SQIVND (reference sequence). Here the CDR3 DNA reads TGTGCCAGTAGTAGTCTTGTTTCTGAAGCTTTCTTT. It codes for CASSSLVSEAFF.

This clonotype was counted only a few times. This chain joins TRBV7-2 and TRBJ2-7; D is perhaps TRBD1 (6 bases). The germline V gene has CDR1 SGHTA and CDR2 FQGNSA. The CDR3 sequence is 14 residues long. V was trimmed by 5 bases and J by 6 bases, leaving 17 bases between them. CDR3: CASSPNGQGFEQYF. The CDR3, as DNA: TGTGCCAGCAGCCCGAATGGGCAGGGGTTCGAGCAGTACTTC.

The chain uses TRBV7-3 and TRBJ2-7; the D gene could be TRBD1 or TRBD2 (5 bases each). Germline CDR1 and CDR2: SGHTA and FQGTGA. V lost 5 bases and J lost 7, with 15 bases in between. The CDR3 consists of 13 residues. CDR3 protein: CASSPSAGGEQYF. CDR3 coding DNA: TGTGCCAGCAGCCCCTCCGCTGGGGGTGAGCAGTACTTC.

This clonotype appeared a few times. This chain joins TRBV27 and TRBJ1-5; a possible D gene is TRBD1 (6 bases). Trimming pared 3 bases from V and 1 base from J, leaving 25 bases between. The CDR3 consists of 20 residues. Germline values: CDR1 MNHEY, CDR2 SMNVEV (reference sequence). The CDR3 reads CASSFRGPLGGSGSNQPQHF. CDR3 in DNA: TGTGCCAGCAGTTTTCGCGGACCTCTCGGGGGCAGCGGGAGCAATCAGCCCCAGCATTTT.

This sequence joins TRBV20-1 and TRBJ1-5; D is perhaps TRBD1 (6 bases). Germline assignment: CDR1 DFQATT and CDR2 SNEGSKA (reference sequence). Trimming took off 4 bases at V and 0 bases at J, with 10 bases between the two ends. The CDR3 length is 14 residues. The CDR3 DNA is TGCAGTGCTACCCAGGGGATTAGCAATCAGCCCCAGCATTTT. Translated, it gives CSATQGISNQPQHF.

The CDR3, as DNA: TGTGCCAGCAGAGACCGCAGGGAAAATGGCTACACCTTC. It specifies CASRDRRENGYTF. The rearrangement links TRBV6-2 or TRBV6-3 to TRBJ1-2; possible D gene TRBD1, 5 bases. Germline CDR1 and CDR2: MNHEY and SVGEGT. The CDR3 consists of 13 residues. V lost 6 bases to trimming and J lost 6 bases, with 14 bases between them.

This clonotype was seen a few times. The chain joins TRBV29-1 to TRBJ1-2, with a tentative D call TRBD1 (6 bases). CDR1 is SQVTM, CDR2 ANQGSEA, per germline. The ends were cut back, 7 bases at V and 3 bases at J, with 15 bases in the middle. The CDR3 is made up of 13 amino acids. The CDR3 sequence: CSGGAGVDYGYTF. CDR3 in DNA: TGCAGCGGAGGGGCAGGGGTGGACTATGGCTACACCTTC.

Comments on this clonotype: At one boundary the junction diverges from the germline segment, which might be a read error. The rearrangement links TRBV30 to TRBJ1-2; D remains ambiguous. Germline V gene lookup returns CDR1 GTSNPN and CDR2 SVGIG (reference sequence). CDR3 size: 12 residues. The CDR3 loop is CAWSVWVDGCTF. DNA of the CDR3: TGTGCCTGGAGTGTATGGGTGGATGGCTGCACCTTC. The full variable domain, its missing parts supplied by reference TRBV30 and TRBJ1-2, is SQTIHQWPATLVQPVGSPLSLECTVEGTSNPNLYWYRQAAGRGLQLLFYSVGIGQISSEVPQNLSASRPQDRQFILSSKKLLLSDSGFYLCAWSVWVDGCTFGSGTRLTVV.